A selection of T cell receptor beta chains follows, all from one sample in a study of shared clonotypes between healthy human individuals. TCRdb's copy holds only in-frame clones and misses some; the assay was immunoSEQ multiplex PCR. Counted here are approximately 470,000 clones, around 80% occurring once; the ten biggest clones make up 12%. Sequenced sample: PBMCs. The receptors here all came from a woman between 40 and 50 years old in good health. Some clones in this sample may be carry-over from other donors' samples. CDR3s include the opening cysteine and the closing phenylalanine or tryptophan. D genes are given only for firm matches. Expanded clones are given a class, and other clones once, few, many or no size at all.

clone_size: few
d_call: NA
v_call: TRBV5-1
j_call: TRBJ2-2
cdr3_nt: TGCGCCAGCAGGTCGAAAGGAACCGGGGAGCTGTTTTTT
cdr3_aa: CASRSKGTGELFF

clone_size: NA
d_call: NA
v_call: TRBV5-1
j_call: TRBJ2-3
cdr3_nt: TGCGCCAGCCGTGAAGGTAGCACAGATACGCAGTATTTT
cdr3_aa: CASREGSTDTQYF

clone_size: NA
d_call: NA
v_call: TRBV7-3
j_call: TRBJ2-1
cdr3_nt: TGTGCCAGCAGCCAAATCGGGACTCACTACAATGAGCAGTTCTTC
cdr3_aa: CASSQIGTHYNEQFF

clone_size: few
d_call: NA
v_call: TRBV10-3
j_call: TRBJ1-5
cdr3_nt: TGTGCCATCAGTGAGCCAGGTGGGGCGGATCAGCCCCAGCATTTT
cdr3_aa: CAISEPGGADQPQHF

clone_size: NA
d_call: TRBD2
v_call: TRBV2
j_call: TRBJ2-3
cdr3_nt: TGTGCCAGCAGTGAAATGAGGCTAGCGGGCCGCACAGATACGCAGTATTTT
cdr3_aa: CASSEMRLAGRTDTQYF

clone_size: few
d_call: NA
v_call: TRBV7-8
j_call: TRBJ1-1
cdr3_nt: TGTGCCAGCAGCTGGAGGAGTGGGAACACTGAAGCTTTCTTT
cdr3_aa: CASSWRSGNTEAFF

clone_size: NA
d_call: NA
v_call: TRBV6-1
j_call: TRBJ2-7
cdr3_nt: TGTGCCAGCACCGGAACCGGGACATTCGACGAGCAGTACTTC
cdr3_aa: CASTGTGTFDEQYF

clone_size: NA
d_call: TRBD1
v_call: TRBV27
j_call: TRBJ2-5
cdr3_nt: TGTGCCAGCAGTGCCCGGACAGGGCAGACCCAGTACTTC
cdr3_aa: CASSARTGQTQYF

clone_size: NA
d_call: NA
v_call: TRBV9
j_call: TRBJ1-5
cdr3_nt: TGTGCCAGCAGTCGGGGGGCTGGGCAGCCCCAGCATTTT
cdr3_aa: CASSRGAGQPQHF

clone_size: NA
d_call: NA
v_call: TRBV28
j_call: TRBJ2-7
cdr3_nt: TGTGCCAGTCGCGGTTGGGCGGGAACCGATATATCCTACGAGCAGTACTTC
cdr3_aa: CASRGWAGTDISYEQYF

clone_size: NA
d_call: NA
v_call: TRBV7-9
j_call: TRBJ1-3
cdr3_nt: TGTGCCAGCAGCTTAGACACAGCAAGCTCTGGAAACACCATATATTTT
cdr3_aa: CASSLDTASSGNTIYF

clone_size: few
d_call: NA
v_call: TRBV28
j_call: TRBJ2-1
cdr3_nt: TGTGCCAGCAGCTCCCAGAAGGATGAGCAGTTCTTC
cdr3_aa: CASSSQKDEQFF

clone_size: NA
d_call: NA
v_call: TRBV10-3
j_call: TRBJ1-1
cdr3_nt: TGTGCCATCAGTGAGGCGAGGGGAAACACTGAAGCTTTCTTT
cdr3_aa: CAISEARGNTEAFF

clone_size: NA
d_call: TRBD2
v_call: TRBV2
j_call: TRBJ2-1
cdr3_nt: TGTGCCTCCGTAGCGGGAGTGGGCGGTGAGCAGTTCTTC
cdr3_aa: CASVAGVGGEQFF

clone_size: NA
d_call: NA
v_call: TRBV29-1
j_call: TRBJ2-5
cdr3_nt: TGCAGCGTTGCCTTTACTAGCCAAGAGACCCAGTACTTC
cdr3_aa: CSVAFTSQETQYF

clone_size: NA
d_call: TRBD2
v_call: TRBV5-4
j_call: TRBJ2-5
cdr3_nt: TGTGCCACCACCGGGACTAGCCAAGAGACCCAGTACTTC
cdr3_aa: CATTGTSQETQYF

clone_size: once
d_call: NA
v_call: TRBV5-4
j_call: TRBJ2-7
cdr3_nt: TGTGCCAGCAGCTTGGGGCCGCTAGTTGGGACCGCCTACGAGCAGTACTTC
cdr3_aa: CASSLGPLVGTAYEQYF

clone_size: NA
d_call: NA
v_call: TRBV6-5
j_call: TRBJ2-7
cdr3_nt: TGTGCCAGCAGCCAAGACGCCACCTACGAGCAGTACTTC
cdr3_aa: CASSQDATYEQYF

clone_size: NA
d_call: TRBD1
v_call: TRBV4-2
j_call: TRBJ1-2
cdr3_nt: TGTGCCAGCAGCCCATACATTGGCCAGGGGGATGGCTACACCTTC
cdr3_aa: CASSPYIGQGDGYTF

clone_size: NA
d_call: NA
v_call: TRBV28
j_call: TRBJ1-5
cdr3_nt: TGTGCCAGCAGTTTCTGGGGTGACAATCAGCCCCAGCATTTT
cdr3_aa: CASSFWGDNQPQHF

clone_size: NA
d_call: TRBD1
v_call: TRBV15
j_call: TRBJ2-3
cdr3_nt: TGTGCCACCAAGGACAGGGTTAAAGATACGCAGTATTTT
cdr3_aa: CATKDRVKDTQYF

clone_size: NA
d_call: TRBD1
v_call: TRBV6-1
j_call: TRBJ1-5
cdr3_nt: TGTGCCAGCCGACAGGGGGCGGGCAATCAGCCCCAGCATTTT
cdr3_aa: CASRQGAGNQPQHF

clone_size: NA
d_call: NA
v_call: TRBV7-2
j_call: TRBJ1-4
cdr3_nt: TGTGCCAGCAGCTTAGCTCTAGAATATGAAAAACTGTTTTTT
cdr3_aa: CASSLALEYEKLFF